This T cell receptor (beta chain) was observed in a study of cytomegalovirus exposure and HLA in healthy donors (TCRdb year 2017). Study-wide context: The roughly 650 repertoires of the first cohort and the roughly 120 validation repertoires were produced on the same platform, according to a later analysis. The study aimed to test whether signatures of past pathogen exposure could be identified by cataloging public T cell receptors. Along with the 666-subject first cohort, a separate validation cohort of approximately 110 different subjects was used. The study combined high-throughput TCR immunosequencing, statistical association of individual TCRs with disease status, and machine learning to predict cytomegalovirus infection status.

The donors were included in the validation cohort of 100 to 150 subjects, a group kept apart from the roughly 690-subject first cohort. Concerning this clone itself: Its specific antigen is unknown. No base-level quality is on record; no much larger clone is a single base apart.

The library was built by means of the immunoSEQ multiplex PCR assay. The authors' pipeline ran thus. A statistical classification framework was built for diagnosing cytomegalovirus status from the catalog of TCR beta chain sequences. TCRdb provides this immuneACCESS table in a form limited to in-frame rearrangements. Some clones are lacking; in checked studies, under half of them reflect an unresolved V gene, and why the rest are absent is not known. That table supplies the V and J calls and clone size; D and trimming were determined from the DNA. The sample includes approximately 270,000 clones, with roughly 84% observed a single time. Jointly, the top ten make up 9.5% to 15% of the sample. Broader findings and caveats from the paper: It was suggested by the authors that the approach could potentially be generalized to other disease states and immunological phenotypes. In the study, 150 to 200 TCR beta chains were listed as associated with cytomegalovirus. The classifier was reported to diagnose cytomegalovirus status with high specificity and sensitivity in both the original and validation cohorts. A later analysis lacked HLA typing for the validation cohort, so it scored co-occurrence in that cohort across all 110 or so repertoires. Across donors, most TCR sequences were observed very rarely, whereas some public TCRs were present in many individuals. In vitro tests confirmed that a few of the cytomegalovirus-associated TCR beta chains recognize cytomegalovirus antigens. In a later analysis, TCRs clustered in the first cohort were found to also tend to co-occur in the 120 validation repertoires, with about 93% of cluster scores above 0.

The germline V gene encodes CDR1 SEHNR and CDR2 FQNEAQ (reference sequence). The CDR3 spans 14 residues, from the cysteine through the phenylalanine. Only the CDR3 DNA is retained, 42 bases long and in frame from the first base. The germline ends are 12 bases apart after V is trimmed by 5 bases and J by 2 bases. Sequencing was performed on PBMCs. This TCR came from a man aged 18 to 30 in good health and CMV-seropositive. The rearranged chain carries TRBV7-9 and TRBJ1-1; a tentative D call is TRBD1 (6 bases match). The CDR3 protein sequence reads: CASSPGTSNTEAFF. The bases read TGTGCCAGCAGCCCCGGGACAAGTAACACTGAAGCTTTCTTT.